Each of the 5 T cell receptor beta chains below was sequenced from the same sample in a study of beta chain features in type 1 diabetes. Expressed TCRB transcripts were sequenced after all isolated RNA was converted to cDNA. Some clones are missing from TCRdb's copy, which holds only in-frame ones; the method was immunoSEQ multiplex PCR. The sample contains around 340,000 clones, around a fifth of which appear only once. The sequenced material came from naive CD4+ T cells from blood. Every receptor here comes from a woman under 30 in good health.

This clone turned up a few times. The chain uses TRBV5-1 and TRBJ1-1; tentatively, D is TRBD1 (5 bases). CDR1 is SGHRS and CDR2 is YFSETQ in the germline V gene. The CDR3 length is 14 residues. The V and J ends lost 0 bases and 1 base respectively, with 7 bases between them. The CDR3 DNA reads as TGCGCCAGCAGCTTGGCCGGGGGGAACACTGAAGCTTTCTTT. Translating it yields CASSLAGGNTEAFF.

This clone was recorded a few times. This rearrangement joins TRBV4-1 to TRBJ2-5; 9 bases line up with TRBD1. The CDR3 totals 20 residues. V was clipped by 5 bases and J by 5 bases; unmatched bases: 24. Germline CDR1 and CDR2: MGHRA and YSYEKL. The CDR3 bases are TGCGCCAGCAGCAGAGTCCGAGACAGGGGGAAATTCGGTAAATTGGAGACCCAGTACTTC. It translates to CASSRVRDRGKFGKLETQYF.

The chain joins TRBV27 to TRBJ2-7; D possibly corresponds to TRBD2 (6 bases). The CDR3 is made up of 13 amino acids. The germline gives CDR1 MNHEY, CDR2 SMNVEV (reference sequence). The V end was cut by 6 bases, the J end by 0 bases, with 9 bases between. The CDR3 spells CASRKTSSYEQYF. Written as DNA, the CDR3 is TGTGCCAGCAGAAAGACTAGCTCCTACGAGCAGTACTTC.

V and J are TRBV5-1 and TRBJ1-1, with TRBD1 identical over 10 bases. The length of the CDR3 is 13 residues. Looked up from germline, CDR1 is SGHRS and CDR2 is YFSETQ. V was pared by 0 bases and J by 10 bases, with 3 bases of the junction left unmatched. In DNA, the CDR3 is TGCGCCAGCAGCTTGGATGGGACAGGGGTAGCTTTCTTT. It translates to CASSLDGTGVAFF.

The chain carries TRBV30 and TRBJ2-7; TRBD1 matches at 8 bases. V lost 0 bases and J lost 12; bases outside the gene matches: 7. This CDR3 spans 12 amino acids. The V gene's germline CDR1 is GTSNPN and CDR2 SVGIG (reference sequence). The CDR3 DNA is TGTGCCTGGAGTGTAATTGGGACAGGCTTGTACTTC. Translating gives CAWSVIGTGLYF.